This T cell receptor (beta chain) was sequenced in a study of early T cells in non-severe SARS-CoV-2 infection. Each CDR3 protein is one row after TCRdb ran MiXCR on the 5' RACE reads. The profile shows approximately 58,000 distinct CDR3 sequences, 9% to 15% of them singletons. This clonotype has only a few counts. J lost 4 bases, V lost 2 bases, and 4 bases had no gene match. This CDR3 has 16 residues. This rearrangement joins TRBV12-3 or TRBV12-4 to TRBJ2-2; TRBD2 aligns across 10 bases. This clonotype was obtained from an adult who was a healthcare worker with PCR-confirmed SARS-CoV-2 infection or an uninfected control (not recorded which). The specimen comprised whole blood, sampled at baseline. CDR3 in amino acids: CASSLHGLAATGELFF. CDR3 DNA: TGTGCCAGCAGTTTACATGGACTAGCGGCCACCGGGGAGCTGTTTTTT.